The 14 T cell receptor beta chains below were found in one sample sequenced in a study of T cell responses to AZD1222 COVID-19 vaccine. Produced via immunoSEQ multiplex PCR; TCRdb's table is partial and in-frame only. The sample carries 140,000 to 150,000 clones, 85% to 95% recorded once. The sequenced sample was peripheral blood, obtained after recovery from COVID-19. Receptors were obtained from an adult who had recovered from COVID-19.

The CDR3 loop is CASSINGRGSPEQFF. DNA of the CDR3: TGTGCCAGTAGTATAAACGGTCGGGGGTCACCTGAGCAGTTCTTC. This sequence joins TRBV19 and TRBJ2-1; perhaps TRBD2 as D (6 bases). The V gene's germline CDR1 is LNHDA and CDR2 SQIVND (reference sequence). The CDR3 totals 15 residues. The ends were cut back, 2 bases at V and 9 bases at J, with 17 bases in the middle.

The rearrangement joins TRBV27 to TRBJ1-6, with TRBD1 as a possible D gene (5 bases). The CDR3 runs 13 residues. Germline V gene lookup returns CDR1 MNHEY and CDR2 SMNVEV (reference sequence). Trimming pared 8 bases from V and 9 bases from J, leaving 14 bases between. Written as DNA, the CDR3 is TGTGCCAGCTCCTCGGGGGGAGGTTCACCCCTCCACTTT. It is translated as CASSSGGGSPLHF.

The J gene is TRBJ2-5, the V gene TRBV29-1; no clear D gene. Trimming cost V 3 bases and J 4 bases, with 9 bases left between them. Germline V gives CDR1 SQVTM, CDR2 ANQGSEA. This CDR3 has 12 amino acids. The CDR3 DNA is TGCAGCGTTGATTTCAGTTCAGAGACCCAGTACTTC. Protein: CSVDFSSETQYF.

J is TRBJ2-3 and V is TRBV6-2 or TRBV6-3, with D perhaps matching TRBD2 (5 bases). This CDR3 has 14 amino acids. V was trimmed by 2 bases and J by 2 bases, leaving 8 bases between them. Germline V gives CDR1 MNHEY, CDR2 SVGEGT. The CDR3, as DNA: TGTGCCAGCAGTTACCAGGACTCCACAGATACGCAGTATTTT. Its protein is CASSYQDSTDTQYF.

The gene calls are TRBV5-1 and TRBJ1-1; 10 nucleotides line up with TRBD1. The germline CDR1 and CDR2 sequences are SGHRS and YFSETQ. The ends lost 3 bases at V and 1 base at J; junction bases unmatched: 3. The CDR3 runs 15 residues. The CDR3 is CASSWTGGTNTEAFF. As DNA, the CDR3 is TGCGCCAGCAGCTGGACAGGGGGTACGAACACTGAAGCTTTCTTT.

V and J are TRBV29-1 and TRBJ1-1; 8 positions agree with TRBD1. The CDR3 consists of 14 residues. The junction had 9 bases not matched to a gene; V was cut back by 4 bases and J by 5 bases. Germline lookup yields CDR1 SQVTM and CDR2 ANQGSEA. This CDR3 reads CSVGSQGAQTEAFF. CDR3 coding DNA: TGCAGCGTTGGCTCCCAGGGGGCGCAAACTGAAGCTTTCTTT.

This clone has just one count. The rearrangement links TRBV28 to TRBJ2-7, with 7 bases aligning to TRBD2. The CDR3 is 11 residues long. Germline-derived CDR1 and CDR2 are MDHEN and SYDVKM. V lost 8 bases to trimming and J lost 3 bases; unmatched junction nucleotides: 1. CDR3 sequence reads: CASGTNYEQYF. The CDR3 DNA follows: TGTGCCAGCGGGACTAACTACGAGCAGTACTTC.

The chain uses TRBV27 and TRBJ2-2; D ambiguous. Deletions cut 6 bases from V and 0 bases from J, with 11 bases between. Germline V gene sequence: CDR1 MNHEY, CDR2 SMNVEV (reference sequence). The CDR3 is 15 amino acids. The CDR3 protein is CASRLAGANTGELFF. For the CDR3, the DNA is TGTGCCAGCAGGCTCGCCGGAGCGAACACCGGGGAGCTGTTTTTT.

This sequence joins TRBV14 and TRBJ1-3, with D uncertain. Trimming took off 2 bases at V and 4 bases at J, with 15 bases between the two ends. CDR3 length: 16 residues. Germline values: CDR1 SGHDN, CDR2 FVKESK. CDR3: CASSQTRSLLGNTIYF. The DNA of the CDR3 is TGTGCCAGCAGCCAAACCCGGTCCTTACTCGGAAACACCATATATTTT. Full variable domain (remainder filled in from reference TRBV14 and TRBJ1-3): EAGVTQFPSHSVIEKGQTVTLRCDPISGHDNLYWYRRVMGKEIKFLLHFVKESKQDESGMPNNRFLAERTGGTYSTLKVQPAELEDSGVYFCASSQTRSLLGNTIYFGEGSWLTVV.

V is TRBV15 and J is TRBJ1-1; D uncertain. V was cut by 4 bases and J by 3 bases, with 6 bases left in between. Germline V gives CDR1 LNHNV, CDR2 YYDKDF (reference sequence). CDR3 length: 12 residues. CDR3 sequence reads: CATSMVDTEAFF. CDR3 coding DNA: TGTGCCACCAGCATGGTTGACACTGAAGCTTTCTTT.

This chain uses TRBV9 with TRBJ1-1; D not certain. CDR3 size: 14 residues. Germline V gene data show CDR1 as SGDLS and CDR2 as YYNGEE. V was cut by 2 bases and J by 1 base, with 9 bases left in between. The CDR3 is CASSVRPGNTEAFF. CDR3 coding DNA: TGTGCCAGCAGCGTGCGACCAGGGAACACTGAAGCTTTCTTT.

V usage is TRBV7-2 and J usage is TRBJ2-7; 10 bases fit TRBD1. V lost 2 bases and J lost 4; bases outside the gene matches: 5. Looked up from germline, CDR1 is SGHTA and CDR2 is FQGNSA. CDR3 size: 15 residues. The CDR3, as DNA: TGTGCCAGCAGCTTATGGGACAGGGGAGGTTACGAGCAGTACTTC. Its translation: CASSLWDRGGYEQYF.

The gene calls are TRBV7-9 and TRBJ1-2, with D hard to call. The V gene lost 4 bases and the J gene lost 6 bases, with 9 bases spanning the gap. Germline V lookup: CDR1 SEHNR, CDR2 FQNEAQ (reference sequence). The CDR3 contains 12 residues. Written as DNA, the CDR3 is TGTGCCAGCAGCTCTGCAAAGGATGGCTACACCTTC. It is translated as CASSSAKDGYTF.

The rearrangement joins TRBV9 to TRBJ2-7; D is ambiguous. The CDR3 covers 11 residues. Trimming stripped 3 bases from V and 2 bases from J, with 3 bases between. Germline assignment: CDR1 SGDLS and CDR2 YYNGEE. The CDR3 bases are TGTGCCAGCAGCGCGACCTACGAGCAGTACTTC. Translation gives CASSATYEQYF.